The T cell receptor (beta chain) described here comes from a study of control samples from healthy donors and cancer patients. Libraries were prepared by immunoSEQ multiplex PCR; TCRdb keeps only in-frame clonotypes and omits some of them. The sample contains about 12,000 clones, 93% of which appear only once. Sequenced material: PBMCs. The sequence derives from a man aged 80 or over with lung cancer.

The CDR3 here is CASSWSENTEAFF. In DNA form, the CDR3 reads TGTGCCAGCAGCTGGTCAGAGAACACTGAAGCTTTCTTT. This chain joins TRBV7-3 and TRBJ1-1; unclear D gene. The CDR3 is made up of 13 amino acids. Germline-derived CDR1 and CDR2 are SGHTA and FQGTGA. Deletions cut 4 bases from V and 1 base from J, with 7 bases between.